This TCR beta chain was observed in a study of beta chain features in type 1 diabetes. Every bit of the isolated RNA underwent reverse transcription, so sequencing read expressed TCRB transcripts. Clones were sequenced by immunoSEQ multiplex PCR, and TCRdb holds only the in-frame ones, with some missing. The sample consists of fewer than 650,000 clones, roughly 15% of them appearing once. Sorting based on CD45RO/CCR7/CD25/CD127/CD95/CD27 separated CD4+ naive, central memory, regulatory and stem cell-like memory cells. Sample: naive CD4+ T cells from blood. This clonotype originated in a man aged 18 to 35 in good health.

CDR3 DNA: TGTGCCAGCAGTGAGTTGGGGCGACAGTATAATTCACCCCTCCACTTT. It encodes CASSELGRQYNSPLHF. The chain employs TRBV25-1 and TRBJ1-6; tentatively, D is TRBD1 (5 bases). This CDR3 region has 16 residues. Per the germline V gene, CDR1 is MGHDK and CDR2 is SYGVNS. The V end lost 3 bases, the J end lost 4 bases, and 13 bases lay between the germline ends.